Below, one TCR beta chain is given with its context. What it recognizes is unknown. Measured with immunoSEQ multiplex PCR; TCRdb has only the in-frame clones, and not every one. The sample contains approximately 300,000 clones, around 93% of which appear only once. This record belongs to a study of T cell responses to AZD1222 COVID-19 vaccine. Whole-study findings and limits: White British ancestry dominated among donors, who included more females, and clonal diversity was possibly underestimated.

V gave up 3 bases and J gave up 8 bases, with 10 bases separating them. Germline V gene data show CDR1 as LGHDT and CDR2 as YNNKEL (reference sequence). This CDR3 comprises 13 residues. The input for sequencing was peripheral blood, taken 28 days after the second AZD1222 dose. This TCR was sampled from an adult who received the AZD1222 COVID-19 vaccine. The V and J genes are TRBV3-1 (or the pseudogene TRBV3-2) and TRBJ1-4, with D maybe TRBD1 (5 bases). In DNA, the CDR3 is TGTGCCAGCAGCCAGGTCCGGGGGGAAAAACTGTTTTTT. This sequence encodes CASSQVRGEKLFF.